This is a list of T cell receptor beta chains from one sample in a study of shared clonotypes between healthy human individuals. TCRdb keeps only in-frame clones here, not all; method: immunoSEQ multiplex PCR. Among about 2 million clones listed, roughly 94% were seen once. The sample consisted of naive CD4+ T cells sorted from blood. The receptors stem from a man aged 18-30 years in good health. The CDR3 runs from the conserved cysteine through the conserved F or W. The order of the fields is CDR3 DNA, CDR3 protein, J gene, D gene, V gene, clone size. The D gene is left open where the match is weak. Not every row has a clone size; where given, it reads once, few, many or a size class.

DNA: TGCGCCAGCAGCCGCGACGGCACCGGGGAGCTGTTTTTT
CDR3: CASSRDGTGELFF
J: TRBJ2-2
D: .
V: TRBV5-1
size: .

DNA: TGTGCCAGCAGCTTCTACAGGGGAGGTATCGATGAGCAGTTCTTC
CDR3: CASSFYRGGIDEQFF
J: TRBJ2-1
D: .
V: TRBV2
size: .

DNA: TGTGCCTGGAGTGTATATGGGGGGTATGGCTACACCTTC
CDR3: CAWSVYGGYGYTF
J: TRBJ1-2
D: .
V: TRBV30
size: once

DNA: TGTGCCAGCAAGAGGCGGAAAGTCGGTGGGAACACTGAAGCTTTCTTT
CDR3: CASKRRKVGGNTEAFF
J: TRBJ1-1
D: .
V: TRBV7-9
size: .

DNA: TGTGCCAGCAGCTTAGGGGGGACAGTTAATAATTCACCCCTCCACTTT
CDR3: CASSLGGTVNNSPLHF
J: TRBJ1-6
D: TRBD1
V: TRBV7-2
size: .

DNA: TGTGCCACCAGCCGCCCGTTTCCCCGGGGTGGAAAAGGCGAGCAGTACTTC
CDR3: CATSRPFPRGGKGEQYF
J: TRBJ2-7
D: .
V: TRBV15
size: .

DNA: TGTGCCAGCAGTCCCGGAAACACCATATATTTT
CDR3: CASSPGNTIYF
J: TRBJ1-3
D: .
V: TRBV27
size: .

DNA: TGTGCCAGCAGCCTTGATGGAGATACGCAGTATTTT
CDR3: CASSLDGDTQYF
J: TRBJ2-3
D: .
V: TRBV6-5
size: .

DNA: TGTGCCAGCAGCTACACAGGTCTCCAAGAGACCCAGTACTTC
CDR3: CASSYTGLQETQYF
J: TRBJ2-5
D: .
V: TRBV11-2
size: .

DNA: TGTGCCAGCAGGGGCAGCAATCAGCCCCAGCATTTT
CDR3: CASRGSNQPQHF
J: TRBJ1-5
D: .
V: TRBV28
size: .

DNA: TGTGCCAGCAGGCCAGGGACCGAGTATGGCTACACCTTC
CDR3: CASRPGTEYGYTF
J: TRBJ1-2
D: .
V: TRBV6-6
size: .

DNA: TGTGCCATCAGTTCCGGCGGGACAGAGACCCAGTACTTC
CDR3: CAISSGGTETQYF
J: TRBJ2-5
D: .
V: TRBV10-3
size: .

DNA: TGTGCCAGTAGTATCGAGGGGTCGGTTCTCGATCAGCCCCAGCATTTT
CDR3: CASSIEGSVLDQPQHF
J: TRBJ1-5
D: .
V: TRBV19
size: once

DNA: TGTGCCTGGAGACCCTCAAGGGGTTCACCCCTCCACTTT
CDR3: CAWRPSRGSPLHF
J: TRBJ1-6
D: .
V: TRBV30
size: .

DNA: TGTGCCTGGACCCGACAGGTCTCTGGAAACACCATATATTTT
CDR3: CAWTRQVSGNTIYF
J: TRBJ1-3
D: .
V: TRBV30
size: .

DNA: TGTGCCAGCAGCTTGATCGGCGGAGCTAATGAAAAACTGTTTTTT
CDR3: CASSLIGGANEKLFF
J: TRBJ1-4
D: .
V: TRBV7-2
size: once

DNA: TGTGCCAGCAGTTCGGGGCATTCCTACAATGAGCAGTTCTTC
CDR3: CASSSGHSYNEQFF
J: TRBJ2-1
D: .
V: TRBV28
size: .

DNA: TGCGCCAGCAGCCCAGGGGGCCTGGCTAATGAAAAACTGTTTTTT
CDR3: CASSPGGLANEKLFF
J: TRBJ1-4
D: TRBD1
V: TRBV5-1
size: .